These 16 T cell receptor beta chains share one sample of origin, sequenced in a study of post-analysis software for immune sequencing data. Their cognate antigens are unknown. Incorporated into the TCR beta cDNA libraries were unique molecular identifiers, which served to reduce PCR and sequencing biases. Via MiXCR, TCRdb re-called the PCR reads, giving one row per CDR3 protein. The sample consists of 350,000 to 450,000 distinct CDR3 sequences, approximately 39% of them appearing once. The study, taken as a whole, reports: The five TRBV segments detected at higher frequency in patients than in controls included TRBV5-6, TRBV5-1 and TRBV20-1.

Sample: blood. Every receptor here comes from a girl aged 2 to 10 with multiple sclerosis.

This clonotype came up a few times. CDR3 region: CASTQGAYYGYTF. CDR3 coding DNA: TGTGCCAGCACCCAAGGGGCTTACTATGGCTACACCTTC. The chain employs TRBV12-3 or TRBV12-4 and TRBJ1-2, with D maybe TRBD1 (5 bases). This CDR3 is 13 amino acids long. Trimming removed 7 bases at V and 3 bases at J, with 12 bases between.

The CDR3 spells CASSPGVFGSYQFF. CDR3 DNA sequence: TGTGCCAGCAGCCCAGGGGTTTTTGGTTCGTATCAGTTCTTC. The chain combines TRBV6-2 or TRBV6-3 with TRBJ2-1; maybe TRBD1 (6 bases). V was trimmed by 6 bases and J by 13 bases, leaving 22 bases between them. This CDR3 spans 14 amino acids. Germline CDR1 is MNHEY and CDR2 is SVGEGT.

This clonotype was recorded a few times. The chain couples TRBV29-1 to TRBJ2-5, with D possibly being TRBD1 or TRBD2 (5 bases each). The germline gives CDR1 SQVTM, CDR2 ANQGSEA. Trimming left V 1 base short and J 5 bases short, with 11 bases between. The CDR3 runs 13 residues. The DNA for the CDR3 is TGCAGCGTTGAAGGGGGGTCGGGGGAGACCCAGTACTTC. Amino acid sequence: CSVEGGSGETQYF.

The V and J genes are TRBV6-5 and TRBJ2-1, with D possibly being TRBD2 (6 bases). The CDR3 has 14 amino acids. Per the germline V gene, CDR1 is MNHEY and CDR2 is SVGAGI. V was shortened by 2 bases and J by 10 bases, with 15 bases between the two germline ends. The CDR3 nucleotides are TGTGCCAGCAGTTACGACTACGGGGGTAACGAGCAGTTCTTC. Residues: CASSYDYGGNEQFF.

This clonotype was found a few times. The gene calls are TRBV24-1 and TRBJ1-1, with D perhaps matching TRBD1 (6 bases). Trimming pared 1 base from V and 3 bases from J, leaving 11 bases between. Germline values: CDR1 KGHDR, CDR2 SFDVKD. The CDR3 runs to 15 residues. Here the CDR3 DNA reads TGTGCCACCAGTGATTTCCCGGGGGCGGACACTGAAGCTTTCTTT. Residues: CATSDFPGADTEAFF.

This chain connects TRBV5-1 to TRBJ1-1; 9 nucleotides align to TRBD1. V gave up 2 bases and J gave up 3 bases; unmatched junction bases: 8. Germline assignment: CDR1 SGHRS and CDR2 YFSETQ. The CDR3 has 16 residues. The CDR3 nucleotides are TGCGCCAGCAGCTTCATACACAGGGGGCTAGACACTGAAGCTTTCTTT. Amino acids: CASSFIHRGLDTEAFF.

V gene TRBV15 combines with J gene TRBJ1-2; possibly TRBD1 for D (6 bases). CDR1 LNHNV and CDR2 YYDKDF come from the germline V gene (reference sequence). This CDR3 has 14 residues. V was shortened by 1 base and J by 4 bases, with 10 bases between the two germline ends. CDR3 in DNA: TGTGCCACCAGCAGAGGGGGGCAAACCTATGGCTACACCTTC. It yields the protein CATSRGGQTYGYTF.

The table lists this clonotype with a few counts. CDR3 region: CSVEKGADTQYF. The DNA of the CDR3 is TGCAGCGTTGAAAAAGGAGCAGATACGCAGTATTTT. The chain joins TRBV29-1 to TRBJ2-3; no firm D call. Germline lookup yields CDR1 SQVTM and CDR2 ANQGSEA. V shed 2 bases and J shed 4 bases, with 7 bases lying between them. The CDR3 consists of 12 residues.

V is TRBV27 and J is TRBJ1-4, with 7 bases fitting TRBD1. The J segment lost 1 base and the V segment lost 6 bases, leaving 2 bases of the junction unmatched. The length of the CDR3 is 14 residues. CDR1 and CDR2 (germline): MNHEY, SMNVEV (reference sequence). CDR3 DNA: TGTGCCAGCAGGAGGGGGCTAACTAATGAAAAACTGTTTTTT. Its protein product is CASRRGLTNEKLFF.

The chain recombines TRBV11-2 with TRBJ2-5, with unresolved D. V gave up 6 bases and J gave up 1 base, with 12 bases separating them. This CDR3 is built from 14 residues. Germline V lookup: CDR1 SGHAT, CDR2 FQNNGV. The CDR3 loop reads CASSQRTAQETQYF. The CDR3 region has the DNA TGTGCCAGCAGTCAAAGGACGGCCCAAGAGACCCAGTACTTC.

The chain combines TRBV12-3 or TRBV12-4 with TRBJ1-6, with D possibly matching TRBD1 (5 bases). With 6 bases removed from V and 6 bases from J, the gap between germline ends came to 12 bases. There are 14 residues in the CDR3. The CDR3 region is CASSQGGGNSPLHF. DNA of the CDR3: TGTGCCAGCAGCCAGGGTGGTGGTAATTCACCCCTCCACTTT.

This clonotype was seen a handful of times. The chain couples TRBV6-5 to TRBJ2-5, with 14 bases fitting TRBD2. J was trimmed by 5 bases and V by 6 bases; bases with no gene match: 5. The CDR3 runs 15 residues. The V gene's germline CDR1 is MNHEY and CDR2 SVGAGI. CDR3 nucleotides: TGTGCCAGCAGGACTAGCGGGGGGGCTTATGAGACCCAGTACTTC. This sequence encodes CASRTSGGAYETQYF.

The V call is TRBV7-6, the J call TRBJ1-2; D gene uncertain. V lost 5 bases and J 5 bases, leaving 18 bases between the germline ends. Germline V gene data show CDR1 as SGHVS and CDR2 as FNYEAQ. The CDR3 has 15 residues. CDR3 region: CASSPPPSGFYGYTF. CDR3 nucleotide sequence: TGTGCCAGCAGCCCCCCACCCAGCGGGTTTTATGGCTACACCTTC.

This clonotype occurred a few times. V usage is TRBV10-3 and J usage is TRBJ1-2, with a tentative D call TRBD1 (6 bases). There are 15 residues in the CDR3. The V and J ends lost 0 bases and 4 bases respectively, with 12 bases between them. Germline CDR1 reads ENHRY; CDR2 reads SYGVKD. CDR3: CAISESDRLAYGYTF. CDR3 DNA: TGTGCCATCAGTGAGTCTGACAGGTTGGCCTATGGCTACACCTTC.

In its sample, this clonotype was seen a few times. The chain uses TRBV6-1 and TRBJ2-1; 12 nucleotides agree with TRBD2. The CDR3 consists of 14 residues. From germline, CDR1 is MNHNS and CDR2 SASEGT. V was clipped by 8 bases and J by 6 bases; unmatched bases: 5. CDR3 sequence: CASPSGGGVNEQFF. The DNA for the CDR3 is TGTGCCAGCCCTAGCGGGGGGGGAGTCAATGAGCAGTTCTTC.

The V call is TRBV20-1, the J call TRBJ2-5; D unresolved. Trimming stripped 4 bases from V and 5 bases from J, with 17 bases between. This CDR3 is built from 14 residues. Per germline, CDR1 DFQATT and CDR2 SNEGSKA (reference sequence). The CDR3 DNA reads as TGCAGTGCTACCCCCTCAACGATCCATGAGACCCAGTACTTC. This translates into CSATPSTIHETQYF.